The 18 T cell receptor beta chains below all came from one sample that was sequenced in a study of blood T cell repertoires in COVID-19. Sequencing was performed with immunoSEQ multiplex PCR; in TCRdb, only in-frame clones are kept and a portion is missing. Here the sample spans about 170,000 clones, over 80% being singletons. The sequenced material came from peripheral blood. These receptors were collected from a woman older than 75 with active or convalescent COVID-19.

V usage is TRBV5-1 and J usage is TRBJ1-1, with D uncertain. Germline V gene sequence: CDR1 SGHRS, CDR2 YFSETQ. The CDR3 is 13 amino acids. V was cut by 4 bases and J by 3 bases, with 10 bases left in between. CDR3 loop: CASSRGSDTEAFF. CDR3 nucleotides: TGCGCCAGCAGCCGCGGGTCTGACACTGAAGCTTTCTTT. The full variable domain, completed using reference TRBV5-1 and TRBJ1-1, is KAGVTQTPRYLIKTRGQQVTLSCSPISGHRSVSWYQQTPGQGLQFLFEYFSETQRNKGNFPGRFSGRQFSNSRSEMNVSTLELGDSALYLCASSRGSDTEAFFGQGTRLTVV.

V is TRBV14 and J is TRBJ1-3; D not certain. The germline V gene encodes CDR1 SGHDN and CDR2 FVKESK. The CDR3 length is 16 residues. Trimming took 2 bases from V and 3 from J, leaving 14 bases between them. As DNA, the CDR3 is TGTGCCAGCAGCCAACCCTCGGGGATCGGTGGAAACACCATATATTTT. Translating gives CASSQPSGIGGNTIYF.

The rearrangement joins TRBV29-1 to TRBJ2-7, with unresolved D. This CDR3 region has 11 residues. In germline, CDR1 is SQVTM, CDR2 ANQGSEA. V lost 0 bases to trimming and J lost 4 bases, with 4 bases between them. CDR3: CSVEDRYEQYF. The CDR3 nucleotides are TGCAGCGTTGAAGACAGGTACGAGCAGTACTTC.

V is TRBV7-2 and J is TRBJ2-7; TRBD2 is a possible D gene (5 bases). V lost 5 bases, J lost 3 bases, and 17 bases lay in between. This CDR3 spans 15 amino acids. The V gene's germline CDR1 is SGHTA and CDR2 FQGNSA. The CDR3 DNA is TGTGCCAGCAGCCCAGGAGGAGTTGGACTCTACGAGCAGTACTTC. Its translation: CASSPGGVGLYEQYF. The complete variable domain, with remaining parts taken from reference TRBV7-2 and TRBJ2-7, reads GAGVSQSPSNKVTEKGKDVELRCDPISGHTALYWYRQSLGQGLEFLIYFQGNSAPDKSGLPSDRFSAERTGGSVSTLTIQRTQQEDSAVYLCASSPGGVGLYEQYFGPGTRLTVT.

The chain carries TRBV7-9 and TRBJ1-5; 9 bases align to TRBD1. V dropped 4 bases and J dropped 2; count of bases not matched to a gene: 6. Germline CDR1 reads SEHNR; CDR2 reads FQNEAQ (reference sequence). The CDR3 contains 16 residues. The CDR3 reads CASSSGRDRGNQPQHF. DNA for the CDR3: TGTGCCAGCAGCTCAGGCCGGGACAGGGGCAATCAGCCCCAGCATTTT.

The V and J genes are TRBV7-9 and TRBJ2-7; 15 bases match TRBD2. The V segment lost 5 bases and the J segment 4 bases; nucleotides outside the gene matches: 3. This CDR3 contains 15 residues. Germline values: CDR1 SEHNR, CDR2 FQNEAQ (reference sequence). The CDR3 nucleotides read TGTGCCAGCAGCCCCGGGACTAGCGGGGGGTACGAGCAGTACTTC. It is translated as CASSPGTSGGYEQYF. Together with reference TRBV7-9 and TRBJ2-7, the CDR3 gives the full variable domain: DTGVSQNPRHKITKRGQNVTFRCDPISEHNRLYWYRQTLGQGPEFLTYFQNEAQLEKSRLLSDRFSAERPKGSFSTLEIQRTEQGDSAMYLCASSPGTSGGYEQYFGPGTRLTVT.

In DNA form, the CDR3 reads TGTGCCAGTAGTGGGGGGGCTATGAACACTGAAGCTTTCTTT. Translating it yields CASSGGAMNTEAFF. V gene TRBV19 combines with J gene TRBJ1-1, with D possibly matching TRBD1 (6 bases). This CDR3 has 14 residues. Per the germline V gene, CDR1 is LNHDA and CDR2 is SQIVND (reference sequence). The ends were cut back, 5 bases at V and 0 bases at J, with 10 bases in the middle.

The chain combines TRBV19 with TRBJ1-4, with 9 bases fitting TRBD1. Germline-derived CDR1 and CDR2 are LNHDA and SQIVND (reference sequence). V was clipped by 4 bases and J by 7 bases; unmatched bases: 7. This CDR3 region has 15 residues. CDR3 sequence reads: CASSTTGGRVEKLFF. CDR3 DNA sequence: TGTGCCAGTAGTACAACAGGGGGCCGGGTTGAAAAACTGTTTTTT. The complete variable domain, with remaining parts taken from reference TRBV19 and TRBJ1-4, reads DGGITQSPKYLFRKEGQNVTLSCEQNLNHDAMYWYRQDPGQGLRLIYYSQIVNDFQKGDIAEGYSVSREKKESFPLTVTSAQKNPTAFYLCASSTTGGRVEKLFFGSGTQLSVL.

The V call is TRBV19, the J call TRBJ1-6; a possible D gene is TRBD1 (5 bases). Trimming shortened V by 3 bases and J by 9 bases, and 9 bases separated the two germline ends. The CDR3 runs 13 residues. Germline V gives CDR1 LNHDA, CDR2 SQIVND (reference sequence). The CDR3 protein is CASSMEGISPLHF. CDR3 sequence (DNA): TGTGCCAGTAGTATGGAGGGGATTTCACCCCTCCACTTT.

This chain connects TRBV6-5 to TRBJ2-4; 8 positions match TRBD1. Per germline, CDR1 MNHEY and CDR2 SVGAGI. This CDR3 region has 15 residues. V shed 7 bases and J 0 bases; nucleotides not matched to a gene: 5. This CDR3 is CASTTGDLAKNIQYF. The CDR3 nucleotides are TGTGCCAGCACGACAGGGGACTTAGCCAAAAACATTCAGTACTTC.

In its sample, this clone was seen a few times. J is TRBJ1-1 and V is TRBV7-2; D gene ambiguous. The CDR3 has 15 amino acids. Germline-derived CDR1 and CDR2 are SGHTA and FQGNSA. The V gene lost 5 bases and the J gene lost 1 base, with 14 bases spanning the gap. The CDR3 DNA is TGTGCCAGCAGCCCCCTACAGAGCCCGAACACTGAAGCTTTCTTT. Translating it yields CASSPLQSPNTEAFF. Variable domain in full (rest from reference TRBV7-2 and TRBJ1-1): GAGVSQSPSNKVTEKGKDVELRCDPISGHTALYWYRQSLGQGLEFLIYFQGNSAPDKSGLPSDRFSAERTGGSVSTLTIQRTQQEDSAVYLCASSPLQSPNTEAFFGQGTRLTVV.

This rearrangement joins TRBV19 to TRBJ2-2, with D possibly being TRBD1 (6 bases). This CDR3 is built from 14 residues. Germline loops: CDR1 LNHDA, CDR2 SQIVND (reference sequence). Trimming took 7 bases from V and 6 from J, leaving 15 bases between them. This chain's CDR3 is CASKARAGAGELFF. Written as DNA, the CDR3 is TGTGCCAGTAAGGCCAGGGCAGGGGCCGGGGAGCTGTTTTTT.

This clone was seen only once. This chain joins TRBV28 and TRBJ1-1; D is ambiguous. This CDR3 is 12 amino acids long. Looked up from germline, CDR1 is MDHEN and CDR2 is SYDVKM. V dropped 8 bases and J dropped 1 base, with 8 bases sitting between them. The CDR3 sequence: CASGSPNTEAFF. The CDR3 DNA follows: TGTGCCAGCGGTTCTCCGAACACTGAAGCTTTCTTT. Filled out from reference TRBV28 and TRBJ1-1, the complete variable domain reads DVKVTQSSRYLVKRTGEKVFLECVQDMDHENMFWYRQDPGLGLRLIYFSYDVKMKEKGDIPEGYSVSREKKERFSLILESASTNQTSMYLCASGSPNTEAFFGQGTRLTVV.

The chain recombines TRBV6-4 with TRBJ1-1; possibly TRBD1 for D (6 bases). Looked up from germline, CDR1 is MRHNA and CDR2 is SNTAGT. CDR3 length: 16 amino acids. Trimming shortened V by 5 bases and J by 1 base, and 17 bases separated the two germline ends. CDR3 sequence: CASSCPSQDRNTEAFF. CDR3 nucleotide sequence: TGTGCCAGCAGTTGCCCTTCACAGGACAGGAACACTGAAGCTTTCTTT.

The rearrangement uses TRBV14 and TRBJ1-2; tentatively, D is TRBD1 (6 bases). Germline loops: CDR1 SGHDN, CDR2 FVKESK. V was trimmed by 1 base and J by 5 bases, leaving 11 bases between them. The CDR3 covers 14 residues. In DNA, the CDR3 is TGTGCCAGCAGCCAAGGCGCAGGGGATTATGGCTACACCTTC. Protein sequence: CASSQGAGDYGYTF. Supplemented by reference TRBV14 and TRBJ1-2, the full variable domain reads EAGVTQFPSHSVIEKGQTVTLRCDPISGHDNLYWYRRVMGKEIKFLLHFVKESKQDESGMPNNRFLAERTGGTYSTLKVQPAELEDSGVYFCASSQGAGDYGYTFGSGTRLTVV.

The rearrangement uses TRBV10-3 and TRBJ2-3, with 7 bases aligning to TRBD2. CDR3 length equals 13 residues. CDR1 ENHRY and CDR2 SYGVKD come from the germline V gene. Unmatched junction bases numbered 8, after V lost 10 bases and J lost 4 bases. The CDR3 spells CATLASGADTQYF. CDR3 nucleotides: TGTGCCACCCTAGCTAGCGGAGCAGATACGCAGTATTTT.

In its sample, this clone was seen once. The rearrangement uses TRBV6-5 and TRBJ2-2, with 7 bases identical to TRBD1. This CDR3 is built from 16 residues. Trimming removed 1 base from V and 6 bases from J; junction bases left unmatched: 8. Looked up from germline, CDR1 is MNHEY and CDR2 is SVGAGI. The CDR3, as DNA: TGTGCCAGCAGTTACTTTAGGGGGCAGGGGGCCGGGGAGCTGTTTTTT. Translation: CASSYFRGQGAGELFF.

This rearrangement joins TRBV7-3 to TRBJ1-1; 8 nucleotides agree with TRBD1. V was pared by 5 bases and J by 1 base, with 9 bases of the junction left unmatched. The CDR3 contains 16 residues. Germline assignment: CDR1 SGHTA and CDR2 FQGTGA. The CDR3 DNA is TGTGCCAGCAGCCGCAATGGACAGGGAAAGAACACTGAAGCTTTCTTT. Its protein is CASSRNGQGKNTEAFF.